The 3 T cell receptor beta chains reported below all come from one sample, sequenced in a study of cytomegalovirus exposure and HLA in healthy donors. The PCR ran on 60 Vbeta and 13 Jbeta primers. The repertoire was sequenced with immunoSEQ multiplex PCR; TCRdb's copy has only in-frame clones and lacks some. The sample has some 110,000 clones, less than 80% seen once. The sample consisted of PBMCs. These receptors were obtained from a middle-aged woman in good health and CMV-seropositive.

This clone has only a few counts. V usage is TRBV5-1 and J usage is TRBJ1-3; weak D call: TRBD1 (5 bases). CDR1 is SGHRS and CDR2 is YFSETQ in the germline V gene. This CDR3 comprises 13 residues. V was pared by 5 bases and J by 1 base, with 7 bases between. Here the CDR3 reads CASSRGSGNTIYF. In nucleotides, the CDR3 is TGCGCCAGCAGTCGGGGGTCTGGAAACACCATATATTTT.

The chain is built from TRBV6-6 and TRBJ1-1, with D perhaps matching TRBD1 (6 bases). Germline values: CDR1 MNHNY, CDR2 SVGAGI (reference sequence). The CDR3 totals 14 residues. With 5 bases removed from V and 3 bases from J, the gap between germline ends came to 13 bases. The CDR3 DNA sequence: TGTGCCAGCAGTATACGGGGGGGCCACACTGAAGCTTTCTTT. It encodes CASSIRGGHTEAFF.

This chain uses TRBV14 with TRBJ1-3; tentative D call: TRBD1 (5 bases). The CDR3 contains 14 residues. Trimming left V 8 bases short and J 4 bases short, with 15 bases between. The germline CDR1 and CDR2 sequences are SGHDN and FVKESK. The CDR3 here is CASAGRGWGNTIYF. The CDR3 DNA reads as TGTGCCAGCGCCGGGCGGGGCTGGGGAAACACCATATATTTT.